Below, 23 T cell receptor beta chains from the same sample are listed, as sequenced in a study of blood T cell repertoires in COVID-19. TCRdb keeps only in-frame clones here, not all; method: immunoSEQ multiplex PCR. The table shows 100,000 or so clones, with roughly 86% occurring only once. Sequenced input: peripheral blood. The receptors stem from a woman in her sixties in a cohort sampled during active or convalescent COVID-19.

V is TRBV18 and J is TRBJ2-1; possible D gene TRBD2, 5 bases. The CDR3 covers 14 residues. Germline-derived CDR1 and CDR2 are KGHSH and LQKENI. Trimming took off 4 bases at V and 2 bases at J, with 9 bases between the two ends. CDR3 sequence: CASSRGSTYNEQFF. CDR3 bases: TGTGCCAGCTCACGCGGGTCTACCTACAATGAGCAGTTCTTC.

The rearrangement joins TRBV30 to TRBJ2-7; D perhaps matches TRBD2 (5 bases). Trimming pared 2 bases from V and 1 base from J, leaving 15 bases between. CDR1 and CDR2 from the germline V gene are GTSNPN and SVGIG (reference sequence). The CDR3 runs 15 residues. The CDR3 DNA reads TGTGCCTGGAGTTCCGAGATGGACTTATCCTACGAGCAGTACTTC. Translating it yields CAWSSEMDLSYEQYF.

V gene TRBV3-1 (or the pseudogene TRBV3-2) combines with J gene TRBJ2-2; 8 bases match TRBD2. V lost 4 bases, J lost 4 bases, and 2 bases stayed unmatched. This CDR3 is built from 14 residues. Germline CDR1 and CDR2: LGHDT and YNNKEL (reference sequence). The CDR3 DNA follows: TGTGCCAGCAGCCTTAGCGGGACCACCGGGGAGCTGTTTTTT. This codes for CASSLSGTTGELFF.

The V gene is TRBV28, the J gene TRBJ2-1; 12 nucleotides agree with TRBD2. The J segment lost 7 bases and the V segment lost 5 bases, leaving 9 bases of the junction unmatched. Germline lookup yields CDR1 MDHEN and CDR2 SYDVKM. The CDR3 is made up of 16 amino acids. CDR3 region: CASSLRLAGVVNEQFF. DNA for the CDR3: TGTGCCAGCAGTCTCAGACTAGCGGGAGTAGTAAATGAGCAGTTCTTC.

The chain combines TRBV2 with TRBJ2-2; weak D call: TRBD1 (6 bases). Germline loops: CDR1 SNHLY, CDR2 FYNNEI. Trimming removed 2 bases from V and 4 bases from J, with 14 bases in between. The CDR3 contains 16 residues. CDR3 region: CASSERGLRTTGELFF. In DNA, the CDR3 is TGTGCCAGCAGTGAAAGGGGGTTACGGACCACCGGGGAGCTGTTTTTT.

This sequence joins TRBV5-5 and TRBJ2-2; 8 nucleotides align to TRBD1. V shed 2 bases, J shed 3 bases, and the junction held 3 bases outside the gene matches. The germline gives CDR1 SGHKS, CDR2 YYEKEE (reference sequence). This CDR3 is built from 15 residues. The CDR3 is CASSFSGQDTGELFF. CDR3 DNA: TGTGCCAGCAGCTTCTCGGGACAGGACACCGGGGAGCTGTTTTTT.

This clone showed up just a few times. The rearrangement joins TRBV3-1 (or the pseudogene TRBV3-2) to TRBJ2-3; 9 bases map to TRBD2. CDR1 and CDR2 from the germline V gene are LGHDT and YNNKEL (reference sequence). The V segment lost 4 bases and the J segment 4 bases; nucleotides outside the gene matches: 12. The CDR3 spans 17 residues. CDR3: CASSLDPLAGWADTQYF. The DNA of the CDR3 is TGTGCCAGCAGCCTTGACCCCCTAGCGGGGTGGGCAGATACGCAGTATTTT.

The gene calls are TRBV19 and TRBJ2-2; D possibly corresponds to TRBD1 (7 bases). Germline CDR1 and CDR2: LNHDA and SQIVND (reference sequence). The CDR3 is 14 residues long. The ends were cut back, 6 bases at V and 7 bases at J, with 15 bases in the middle. The CDR3 DNA is TGTGCCAGTAGCGAGGGGGCTAGCGTCGGGGAGCTGTTTTTT. Translation gives CASSEGASVGELFF.

The chain is built from TRBV18 and TRBJ2-7; D might be TRBD1 (6 bases). This CDR3 is 18 amino acids long. Germline V gene sequence: CDR1 KGHSH, CDR2 LQKENI. Trimming shortened V by 1 base and J by 0 bases, and 19 bases separated the two germline ends. DNA for the CDR3: TGTGCCAGCTCACCACTGATCAGGGGCCGGCAAAGCTCCTACGAGCAGTACTTC. This translates into CASSPLIRGRQSSYEQYF.

V and J are TRBV4-2 and TRBJ2-5, with TRBD1 matching over 7 bases. The CDR3 consists of 17 residues. Germline CDR1 LGHNA, CDR2 YNFKEQ. V lost 3 bases, J lost 5 bases, and 15 bases stayed unmatched. Written as DNA, the CDR3 is TGTGCCAGCAGCCATCTCGGGACAGACCTCGCCGGGGAGACCCAGTACTTC. Protein sequence: CASSHLGTDLAGETQYF.

This chain joins TRBV5-1 and TRBJ2-4, with 9 positions matching TRBD2. The CDR3 is 13 amino acids. J gave up 3 bases and V 7 bases, and 2 bases lay outside the gene matches. The germline V gene has CDR1 SGHRS and CDR2 YFSETQ. Written as DNA, the CDR3 is TGCGCCAGCTCTAGCGGGAACAAAAACATTCAGTACTTC. Translated: CASSSGNKNIQYF.

This rearrangement joins TRBV19 to TRBJ2-1; 8 bases align to TRBD2. The germline V gene has CDR1 LNHDA and CDR2 SQIVND (reference sequence). V gave up 8 bases and J gave up 1 base; unmatched junction bases: 10. The CDR3 consists of 16 residues. The CDR3 DNA is TGTGCCAGTCGGCCGGGGGGGCAAAGGTCCTACAATGAGCAGTTCTTC. Amino acids: CASRPGGQRSYNEQFF. The complete variable domain, with remaining parts taken from reference TRBV19 and TRBJ2-1, reads DGGITQSPKYLFRKEGQNVTLSCEQNLNHDAMYWYRQDPGQGLRLIYYSQIVNDFQKGDIAEGYSVSREKKESFPLTVTSAQKNPTAFYLCASRPGGQRSYNEQFFGPGTRLTVL.

This clone came up a few times. The CDR3 DNA reads as TGTGCCAGCAGTTACGACTCCCCGGCCAACGTCCTGACTTTC. This sequence encodes CASSYDSPANVLTF. The chain carries TRBV6-5 and TRBJ2-6; D gene uncertain. CDR1 MNHEY and CDR2 SVGAGI come from the germline V gene. The CDR3 covers 14 residues. Trimming pared 2 bases from V and 6 bases from J, leaving 8 bases between.

This chain uses TRBV24-1 with TRBJ1-1; D is possibly TRBD1 (5 bases). V shed 5 bases and J shed 0 bases, with 12 bases lying between them. This CDR3 comprises 15 residues. Germline CDR1 and CDR2: KGHDR and SFDVKD. As DNA, the CDR3 is TGTGCCACCAGTGCTCTGACAGACATGAACACTGAAGCTTTCTTT. It encodes CATSALTDMNTEAFF.

The CDR3 coding sequence is TGTGCCAGCAGCTTCAGACTAGCGGGAACAGAGACCCAGTACTTC. Residues: CASSFRLAGTETQYF. The chain is built from TRBV7-2 and TRBJ2-5; the match to TRBD2 covers 11 bases. V trimming: 3 bases; J trimming: 4 bases; junction bases outside the gene matches: 4. This CDR3 contains 15 residues. The V gene's germline CDR1 is SGHTA and CDR2 FQGNSA. Using reference TRBV7-2 and TRBJ2-5 for the parts outside the CDR3, the full variable domain is GAGVSQSPSNKVTEKGKDVELRCDPISGHTALYWYRQSLGQGLEFLIYFQGNSAPDKSGLPSDRFSAERTGGSVSTLTIQRTQQEDSAVYLCASSFRLAGTETQYFGPGTRLLVL.

The rearrangement uses TRBV18 and TRBJ1-1; D gene uncertain. V dropped 1 base and J dropped 3 bases, with 12 bases sitting between them. Germline V gene data show CDR1 as KGHSH and CDR2 as LQKENI. The CDR3 extends over 15 amino acids. The DNA for the CDR3 is TGTGCCAGCTCACCACGGCAGGCCGGGGACACTGAAGCTTTCTTT. It encodes CASSPRQAGDTEAFF.

This chain links TRBV5-5 with TRBJ1-1, with D maybe TRBD1 (5 bases). The CDR3 runs 16 residues. The germline V gene encodes CDR1 SGHKS and CDR2 YYEKEE (reference sequence). V lost 0 bases to trimming and J lost 0 bases, with 12 bases between them. The CDR3 DNA follows: TGTGCCAGCAGCTTGGACCTAGGACACCTGAACACTGAAGCTTTCTTT. Amino acids: CASSLDLGHLNTEAFF.

The chain uses TRBV3-1 (or the pseudogene TRBV3-2) and TRBJ2-6; D gene ambiguous. Germline V CDR1 and CDR2: LGHDT, YNNKEL (reference sequence). Trimming took 8 bases from V and 0 from J, leaving 8 bases between them. This CDR3 is built from 14 residues. DNA for the CDR3: TGTGCCAGCCAAGGAGTCTCTGGGGCCAACGTCCTGACTTTC. This sequence encodes CASQGVSGANVLTF.

A single count supports this clone. The chain couples TRBV27 to TRBJ2-2, with D tentatively TRBD2 (6 bases). The V gene lost 0 bases and the J gene lost 2 bases, with 13 bases spanning the gap. Per the germline V gene, CDR1 is MNHEY and CDR2 is SMNVEV (reference sequence). The CDR3 consists of 17 residues. CDR3 protein: CASSLSLGGLNTGELFF. The CDR3 nucleotides read TGTGCCAGCAGTTTATCCCTGGGGGGTCTTAACACCGGGGAGCTGTTTTTT.

The chain links TRBV2 to TRBJ2-5; D is perhaps TRBD2 (5 bases). Deletions cut 6 bases from V and 4 bases from J, with 21 bases between. Germline assignment: CDR1 SNHLY and CDR2 FYNNEI. The CDR3 runs 16 residues. In DNA, the CDR3 is TGTGCCAGCAGGTCGGTTTTCGGGGATGTGGGAGAGACCCAGTACTTC. Encoded protein: CASRSVFGDVGETQYF.

The V and J genes are TRBV7-3 and TRBJ2-5; 7 bases agree with TRBD2. This CDR3 contains 13 residues. Trimming removed 5 bases from V and 6 bases from J; junction bases left unmatched: 6. CDR1 SGHTA and CDR2 FQGTGA come from the germline V gene. The CDR3 DNA follows: TGTGCCAGCAGCCCGGGGGGAAAGAAGACCCAGTACTTC. This translates into CASSPGGKKTQYF.

The gene calls are TRBV12-3 or TRBV12-4 and TRBJ2-7; unclear D gene. The CDR3 is 12 amino acids. Deletions cut 6 bases from V and 5 bases from J, with 11 bases between. Written as DNA, the CDR3 is TGTGCCAGCAGAGCGTGGCTGGACGAGCAGTACTTC. It is translated as CASRAWLDEQYF.

This sequence joins TRBV4-2 and TRBJ2-1; 7 bases match TRBD2. The CDR3 extends over 12 amino acids. J was trimmed by 9 bases and V by 4 bases; bases with no gene match: 3. Germline lookup yields CDR1 LGHNA and CDR2 YNFKEQ. The CDR3 region is CASSPTSVEQFF. CDR3 sequence (DNA): TGTGCCAGCAGCCCTACTAGCGTTGAGCAGTTCTTC.